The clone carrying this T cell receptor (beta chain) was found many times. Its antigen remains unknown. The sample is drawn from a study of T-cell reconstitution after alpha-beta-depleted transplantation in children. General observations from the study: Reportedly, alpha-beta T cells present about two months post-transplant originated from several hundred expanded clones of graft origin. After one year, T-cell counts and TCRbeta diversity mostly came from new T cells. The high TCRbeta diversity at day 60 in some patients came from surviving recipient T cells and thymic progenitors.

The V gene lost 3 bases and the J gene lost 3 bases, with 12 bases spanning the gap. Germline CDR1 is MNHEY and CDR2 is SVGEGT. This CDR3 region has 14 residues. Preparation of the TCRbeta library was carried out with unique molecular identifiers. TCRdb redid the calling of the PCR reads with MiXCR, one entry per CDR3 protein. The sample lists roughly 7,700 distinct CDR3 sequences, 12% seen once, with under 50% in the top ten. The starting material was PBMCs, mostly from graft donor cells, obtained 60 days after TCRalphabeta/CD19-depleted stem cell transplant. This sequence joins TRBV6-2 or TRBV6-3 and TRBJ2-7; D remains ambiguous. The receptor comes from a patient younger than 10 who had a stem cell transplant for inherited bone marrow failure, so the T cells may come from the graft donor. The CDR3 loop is CASSYTRQVYEQYF. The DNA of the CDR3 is TGTGCCAGCAGTTATACCCGTCAAGTCTACGAGCAGTACTTC.